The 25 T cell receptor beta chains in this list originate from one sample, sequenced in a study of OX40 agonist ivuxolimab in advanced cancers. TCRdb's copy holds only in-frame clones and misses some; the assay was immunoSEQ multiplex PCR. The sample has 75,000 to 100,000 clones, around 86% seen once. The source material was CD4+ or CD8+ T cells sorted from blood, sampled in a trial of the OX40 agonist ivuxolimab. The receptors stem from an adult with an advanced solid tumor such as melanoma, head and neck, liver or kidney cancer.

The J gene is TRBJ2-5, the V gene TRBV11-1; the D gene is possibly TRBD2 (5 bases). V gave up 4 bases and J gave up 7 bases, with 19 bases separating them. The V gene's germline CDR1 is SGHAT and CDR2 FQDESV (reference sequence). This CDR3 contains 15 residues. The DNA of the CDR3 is TGTGCCAGCAGCTCCCAGATTGACCCCGGAGGGACCCAGTACTTC. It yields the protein CASSSQIDPGGTQYF. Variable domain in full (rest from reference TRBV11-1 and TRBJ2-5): EAEVAQSPRYKITEKSQAVAFWCDPISGHATLYWYRQILGQGPELLVQFQDESVVDDSQLPKDRFSAERLKGVDSTLKIQPAELGDSAMYLCASSSQIDPGGTQYFGPGTRLLVL.

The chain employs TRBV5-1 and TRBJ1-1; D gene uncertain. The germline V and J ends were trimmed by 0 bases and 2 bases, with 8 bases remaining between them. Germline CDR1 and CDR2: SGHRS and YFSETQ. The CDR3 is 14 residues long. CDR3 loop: CASSLGATNTEAFF. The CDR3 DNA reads TGCGCCAGCAGCTTGGGTGCGACTAACACTGAAGCTTTCTTT.

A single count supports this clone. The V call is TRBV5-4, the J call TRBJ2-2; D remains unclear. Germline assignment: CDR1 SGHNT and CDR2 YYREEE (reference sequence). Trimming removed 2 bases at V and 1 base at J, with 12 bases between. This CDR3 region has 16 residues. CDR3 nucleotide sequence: TGTGCCAGCAGCTTAATGACCACTGTGAACACCGGGGAGCTGTTTTTT. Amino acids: CASSLMTTVNTGELFF.

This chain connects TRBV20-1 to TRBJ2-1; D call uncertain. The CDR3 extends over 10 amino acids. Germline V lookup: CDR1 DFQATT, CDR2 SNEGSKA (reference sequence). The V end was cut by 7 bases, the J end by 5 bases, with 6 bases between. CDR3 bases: TGCAGTGTCAGCCACAATGAGCAGTTCTTC. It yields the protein CSVSHNEQFF.

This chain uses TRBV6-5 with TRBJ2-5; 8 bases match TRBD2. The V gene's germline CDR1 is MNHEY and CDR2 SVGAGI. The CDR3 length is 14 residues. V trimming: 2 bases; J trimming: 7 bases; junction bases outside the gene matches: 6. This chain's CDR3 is CASSYKAGVGTQYF. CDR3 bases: TGTGCCAGCAGTTACAAAGCGGGGGTGGGGACCCAGTACTTC.

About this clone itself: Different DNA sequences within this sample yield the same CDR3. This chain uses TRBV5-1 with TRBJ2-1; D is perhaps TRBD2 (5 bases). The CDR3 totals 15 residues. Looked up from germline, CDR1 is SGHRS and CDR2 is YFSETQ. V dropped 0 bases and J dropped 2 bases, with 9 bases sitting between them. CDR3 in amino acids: CASSLGGSPYNEQFF. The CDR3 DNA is TGCGCCAGCAGCTTGGGCGGGTCCCCCTACAATGAGCAGTTCTTC.

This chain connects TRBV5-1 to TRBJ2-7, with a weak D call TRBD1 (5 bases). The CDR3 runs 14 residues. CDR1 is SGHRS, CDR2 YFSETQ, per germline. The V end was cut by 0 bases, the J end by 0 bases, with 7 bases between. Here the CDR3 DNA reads TGCGCCAGCAGCTTGGGGACACCCTCCTACGAGCAGTACGTC. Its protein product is CASSLGTPSYEQYV.

CDR3 residues: CASSRGEGPPRGQPQHF. Written as DNA, the CDR3 is TGTGCCAGCAGCCGGGGGGAGGGACCCCCCCGGGGTCAGCCCCAGCATTTT. The genes are TRBV21-1 and TRBJ1-5. TRBV21-1 is described as a pseudogene. The CDR3 loop spans 17 amino acids.

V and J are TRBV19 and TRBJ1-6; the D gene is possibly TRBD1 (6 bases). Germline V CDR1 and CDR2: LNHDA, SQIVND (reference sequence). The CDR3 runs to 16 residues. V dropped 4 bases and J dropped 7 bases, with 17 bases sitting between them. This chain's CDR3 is CASSTQGVVNNSPLHF. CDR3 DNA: TGTGCCAGTAGTACACAGGGAGTAGTGAACAATTCACCCCTCCACTTT.

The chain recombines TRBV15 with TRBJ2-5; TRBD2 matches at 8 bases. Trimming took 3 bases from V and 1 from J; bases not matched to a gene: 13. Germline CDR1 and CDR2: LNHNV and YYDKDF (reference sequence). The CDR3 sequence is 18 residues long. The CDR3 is CATSRTVSGLAGQETQYF. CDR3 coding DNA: TGTGCCACCAGCAGGACAGTCTCGGGGCTAGCGGGCCAAGAGACCCAGTACTTC.

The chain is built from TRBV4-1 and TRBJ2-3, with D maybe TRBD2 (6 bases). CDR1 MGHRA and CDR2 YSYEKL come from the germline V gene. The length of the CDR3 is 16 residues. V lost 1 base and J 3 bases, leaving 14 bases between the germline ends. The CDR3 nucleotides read TGCGCCAGCAGCCAAGCAGGGATGGGGAGGACAGATACGCAGTATTTT. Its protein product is CASSQAGMGRTDTQYF.

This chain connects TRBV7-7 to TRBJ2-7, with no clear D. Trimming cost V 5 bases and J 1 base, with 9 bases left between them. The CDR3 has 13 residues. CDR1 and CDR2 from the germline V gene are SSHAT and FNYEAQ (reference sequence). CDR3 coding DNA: TGTGCCAGCAGCCAAGGGTCGTCCTACGAGCAGTACTTC. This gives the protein CASSQGSSYEQYF.

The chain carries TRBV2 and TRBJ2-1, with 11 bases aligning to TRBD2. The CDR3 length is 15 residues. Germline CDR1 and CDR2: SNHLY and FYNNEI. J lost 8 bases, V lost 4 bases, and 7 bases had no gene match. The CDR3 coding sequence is TGTGCCAGCAGTGTAGCGGGGGGGCCGTACTATGAGCAGTTCTTC. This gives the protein CASSVAGGPYYEQFF.

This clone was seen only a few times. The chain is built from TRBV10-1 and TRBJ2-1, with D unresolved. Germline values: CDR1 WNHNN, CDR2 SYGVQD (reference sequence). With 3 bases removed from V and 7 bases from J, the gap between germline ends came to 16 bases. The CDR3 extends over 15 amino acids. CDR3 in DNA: TGCGCCAGCAGTGAAGTAGCCTTGGGGAAAAATGAGCAGTTCTTC. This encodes CASSEVALGKNEQFF.

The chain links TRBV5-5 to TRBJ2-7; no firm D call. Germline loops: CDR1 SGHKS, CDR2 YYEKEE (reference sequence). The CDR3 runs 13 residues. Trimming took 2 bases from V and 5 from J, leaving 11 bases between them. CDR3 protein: CASSLGQWNEQYF. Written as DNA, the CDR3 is TGTGCCAGCAGCTTAGGCCAGTGGAACGAGCAGTACTTC.

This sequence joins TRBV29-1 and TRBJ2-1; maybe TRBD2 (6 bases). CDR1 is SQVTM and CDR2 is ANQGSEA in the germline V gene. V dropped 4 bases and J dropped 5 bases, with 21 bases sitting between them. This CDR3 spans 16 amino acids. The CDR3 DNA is TGCAGCGTTGTTCCCCCGACTAGTCGTCTGAACAATGAGCAGTTCTTC. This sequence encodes CSVVPPTSRLNNEQFF.

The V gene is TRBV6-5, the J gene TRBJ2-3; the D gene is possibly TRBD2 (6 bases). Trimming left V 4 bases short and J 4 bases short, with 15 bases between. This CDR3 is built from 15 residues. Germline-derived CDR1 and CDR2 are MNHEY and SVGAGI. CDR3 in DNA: TGTGCCAGCAGTTCGTCTAGCGCCAGGGCAGATACGCAGTATTTT. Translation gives CASSSSSARADTQYF.

The CDR3 bases are TGTGCCAGCAGTTACCAGACTATAAAAAACATTCAGTACTTC. It yields the protein CASSYQTIKNIQYF. V and J are TRBV6-5 and TRBJ2-4; tentatively, D is TRBD2 (5 bases). Trimming removed 2 bases from V and 4 bases from J, with 9 bases in between. Germline assignment: CDR1 MNHEY and CDR2 SVGAGI. The CDR3 length is 14 residues.

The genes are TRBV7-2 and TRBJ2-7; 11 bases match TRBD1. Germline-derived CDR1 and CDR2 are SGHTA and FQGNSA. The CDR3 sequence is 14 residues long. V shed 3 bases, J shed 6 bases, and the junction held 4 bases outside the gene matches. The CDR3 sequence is CASSFGQGAREQYF. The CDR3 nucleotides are TGTGCCAGCAGCTTCGGACAGGGGGCGCGCGAGCAGTACTTC.

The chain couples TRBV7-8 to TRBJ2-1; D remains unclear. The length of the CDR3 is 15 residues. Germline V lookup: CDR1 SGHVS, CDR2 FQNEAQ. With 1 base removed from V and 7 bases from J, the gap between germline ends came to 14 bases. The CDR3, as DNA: TGTGCCAGCAGCTTAGTGCTAGTGGGTCGGAATGAGCAGTTCTTC. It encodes CASSLVLVGRNEQFF.

CDR3 coding DNA: TGTGCCAGCAGTTTAGGACATCCTAACTATGGCTACACCTTC. Translation gives CASSLGHPNYGYTF. The chain uses TRBV27 and TRBJ1-2; D might be TRBD1 (5 bases). In germline, CDR1 is MNHEY, CDR2 SMNVEV (reference sequence). V gave up 2 bases and J gave up 0 bases, with 7 bases separating them. The CDR3 covers 14 residues.

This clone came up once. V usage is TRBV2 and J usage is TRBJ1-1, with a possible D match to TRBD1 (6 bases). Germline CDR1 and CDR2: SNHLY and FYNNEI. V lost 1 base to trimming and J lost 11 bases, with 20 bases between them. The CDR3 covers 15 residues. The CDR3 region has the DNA TGTGCCAGCAGTGAAGAGGGGGTCAGGGGCGCTCGGGCTTTCTTT. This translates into CASSEEGVRGARAFF.

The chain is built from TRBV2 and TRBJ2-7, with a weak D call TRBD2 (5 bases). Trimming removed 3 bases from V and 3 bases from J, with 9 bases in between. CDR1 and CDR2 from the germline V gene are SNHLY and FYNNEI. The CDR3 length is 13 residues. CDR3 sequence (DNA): TGTGCCAGCAGTGAGCGGGCCCGCTACGAGCAGTACTTC. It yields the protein CASSERARYEQYF.

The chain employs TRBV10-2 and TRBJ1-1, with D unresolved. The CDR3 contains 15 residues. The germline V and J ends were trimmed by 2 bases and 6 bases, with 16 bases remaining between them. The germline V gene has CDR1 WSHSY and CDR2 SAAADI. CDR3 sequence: CASSENYSGTAEAFF. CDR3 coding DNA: TGCGCCAGCAGTGAGAATTACTCAGGAACTGCTGAAGCTTTCTTT.

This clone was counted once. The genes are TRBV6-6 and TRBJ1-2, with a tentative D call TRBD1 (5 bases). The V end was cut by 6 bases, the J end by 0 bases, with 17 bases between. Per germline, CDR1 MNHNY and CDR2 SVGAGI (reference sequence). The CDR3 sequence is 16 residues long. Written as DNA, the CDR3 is TGTGCCAGCAGGATTGGGGCTGCGCAGGCTAACTATGGCTACACCTTC. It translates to CASRIGAAQANYGYTF.